The 25 T cell receptor beta chains given below trace back to one sample, sequenced in a study of T cell repertoires in cytomegalovirus infection. TCRdb reprocessed the reads via MiXCR and lists one record per CDR3 protein. This table has approximately 320,000 distinct CDR3 sequences, more than 8% appearing once. The sample was PBMCs. The origin of the receptors is a human donor in good health (CMV status not recorded). Some clones in this sample may be carry-over from other donors' samples.

This clonotype has ten or more counts. The chain carries TRBV6-5 and TRBJ1-5, with 7 bases aligning to TRBD1. The junction had 5 bases not matched to a gene; V was cut back by 2 bases and J by 7 bases. The CDR3 consists of 14 residues. The germline V gene encodes CDR1 MNHEY and CDR2 SVGAGI. The CDR3 DNA reads as TGTGCCAGCAGTTACGTGGCAGGGGGGCAGCCCCAGCATTTT. Translated, it gives CASSYVAGGQPQHF.

This clonotype was seen only a few times. The V call is TRBV6-2 or TRBV6-3, the J call TRBJ2-3; weak D call: TRBD2 (5 bases). Germline CDR1 is MNHEY and CDR2 is SVGEGT. V lost 4 bases and J 8 bases, leaving 16 bases between the germline ends. The CDR3 is made up of 14 amino acids. The CDR3: CASSLGLNLFTQYF. The CDR3, as DNA: TGTGCCAGCAGTTTAGGACTTAATCTGTTTACGCAGTATTTT.

The chain uses TRBV28 and TRBJ2-7, with a tentative D call TRBD1 (5 bases). The CDR3 is made up of 14 amino acids. V lost 5 bases, J lost 0 bases, and 11 bases lay in between. CDR1 MDHEN and CDR2 SYDVKM come from the germline V gene. The CDR3 DNA is TGTGCCAGCAGTACCCTCCAGGGCTCCTACGAGCAGTACTTC. Residues: CASSTLQGSYEQYF.

The genes are TRBV24-1 and TRBJ2-5, with 9 bases matching TRBD1. Germline CDR1 KGHDR, CDR2 SFDVKD. The CDR3 runs to 16 residues. J gave up 2 bases and V 1 base, and 4 bases lay outside the gene matches. This CDR3 is CATSDFPGQGQETQYF. For the CDR3, the DNA is TGTGCCACCAGTGATTTCCCGGGACAGGGACAAGAGACCCAGTACTTC.

The chain uses TRBV10-3 and TRBJ1-1; 8 nucleotides align to TRBD1. V trimming: 11 bases; J trimming: 4 bases; junction bases outside the gene matches: 9. Germline CDR1 reads ENHRY; CDR2 reads SYGVKD. The CDR3 is 13 amino acids. The DNA for the CDR3 is TGTGCCGCCAACTCCGGGACAGGCACTGAAGCTTTCTTT. Translated: CAANSGTGTEAFF.

This clonotype was seen a handful of times. The V gene is TRBV12-3 or TRBV12-4, the J gene TRBJ1-1; D uncertain. The germline V and J ends were trimmed by 4 bases and 4 bases, with 10 bases remaining between them. This CDR3 is built from 13 residues. The CDR3 bases are TGTGCCAGCAGTTCCTACCTGGGCACTGAAGCTTTCTTT. It is translated as CASSSYLGTEAFF.

This clonotype came up many times. CDR3 in amino acids: CASSVGQLAGITDTQYF. The DNA for the CDR3 is TGTGCCAGCAGCGTGGGTCAGCTAGCGGGGATCACAGATACGCAGTATTTT. This sequence joins TRBV6-1 and TRBJ2-3; 9 nucleotides agree with TRBD2. Per the germline V gene, CDR1 is MNHNS and CDR2 is SASEGT. This CDR3 is 17 amino acids long. The V gene end was trimmed by 6 bases and the J gene end by 2 bases; junction bases not matched to a gene: 12.

This clonotype was seen at least ten times. This chain uses TRBV7-3 with TRBJ2-3; D not resolved. Trimming took 5 bases from V and 0 from J, leaving 18 bases between them. The CDR3 runs to 17 residues. Germline V gives CDR1 SGHTA, CDR2 FQGTGA. DNA of the CDR3: TGTGCCAGCAGCCCCCGAGGCCGAACATCTAGCACAGATACGCAGTATTTT. It yields the protein CASSPRGRTSSTDTQYF. The entire variable domain, with the rest obtained from reference TRBV7-3 and TRBJ2-3, is as follows: GAGVSQTPSNKVTEKGKYVELRCDPISGHTALYWYRQSLGQGPEFLIYFQGTGAADDSGLPNDRFFAVRPEGSVSTLKIQRTERGDSAVYLCASSPRGRTSSTDTQYFGPGTRLTVL.

This clonotype has a count of ten or more. The chain employs TRBV7-2 and TRBJ2-5; no reliable D call. The CDR3 consists of 14 residues. With 5 bases removed from V and 5 bases from J, the gap between germline ends came to 15 bases. Germline V gene lookup returns CDR1 SGHTA and CDR2 FQGNSA. The CDR3, as DNA: TGTGCCAGCAGCCGAACTGGGGTACGTGAGACCCAGTACTTC. As protein: CASSRTGVRETQYF.

This clonotype was recorded a few times. V usage is TRBV4-2 and J usage is TRBJ1-1; D unclear. The CDR3 is made up of 14 amino acids. Germline CDR1 is LGHNA and CDR2 is YNFKEQ. V lost 5 bases and J lost 0, with 10 bases in between. CDR3 coding DNA: TGTGCCAGCAGCAGTCGGATGGTGAACACTGAAGCTTTCTTT. Encoded protein: CASSSRMVNTEAFF.

This clonotype showed up just a few times. J is TRBJ1-5 and V is TRBV7-8, with D hard to call. The CDR3 totals 14 residues. Deletions cut 4 bases from V and 1 base from J, with 8 bases between. CDR1 and CDR2 from the germline V gene are SGHVS and FQNEAQ. CDR3 sequence reads: CASSSGVSNQPQHF. CDR3 in DNA: TGTGCCAGCAGCTCCGGAGTAAGCAATCAGCCCCAGCATTTT. Looking up the rest from reference TRBV7-8 and TRBJ1-5 gives the full variable domain: GAGVSQSPRYKVAKRGQDVALRCDPISGHVSLFWYQQALGQGPEFLTYFQNEAQLDKSGLPSDRFFAERPEGSVSTLKIQRTQQEDSAVYLCASSSGVSNQPQHFGDGTRLSIL.

This chain links TRBV6-6 with TRBJ2-7, with a tentative D call TRBD2 (5 bases). V gave up 0 bases and J gave up 7 bases, with 7 bases separating them. CDR1 is MNHNY, CDR2 SVGAGI, per germline (reference sequence). This CDR3 is built from 12 residues. CDR3 loop: CASSYSSGEQYF. In DNA form, the CDR3 reads TGTGCCAGCAGTTACTCGAGCGGAGAGCAGTACTTC.

Ten or more counts support this clonotype. The rearrangement links TRBV2 to TRBJ2-7; D is unresolved. V was shortened by 8 bases and J by 1 base, with 15 bases between the two germline ends. CDR1 is SNHLY, CDR2 FYNNEI, per germline. The CDR3 runs 14 residues. The CDR3: CASSGEENSYEQYF. The CDR3 DNA sequence: TGTGCCAGCTCCGGAGAAGAAAATTCCTACGAGCAGTACTTC.

This clonotype was recorded a few times. This chain uses TRBV19 with TRBJ2-7; TRBD2 agrees at 12 bases. The CDR3 runs 17 residues. Germline lookup yields CDR1 LNHDA and CDR2 SQIVND (reference sequence). With 3 bases clipped from V and 0 bases from J, the junction kept 6 bases outside the gene matches. This chain's CDR3 is CASSMLTSGSASYEQYF. The CDR3 DNA reads TGTGCCAGTAGTATGCTGACTAGCGGGAGTGCCTCCTACGAGCAGTACTTC.

This clonotype appeared a few times. The genes are TRBV25-1 and TRBJ2-3; a possible D gene is TRBD2 (6 bases). The CDR3 sequence is 14 residues long. V gave up 8 bases and J gave up 3 bases, with 15 bases separating them. Per the germline V gene, CDR1 is MGHDK and CDR2 is SYGVNS. The CDR3 DNA sequence: TGTGCCAGCGTGGCCCAACGGGGGACAGATACGCAGTATTTT. Translating it yields CASVAQRGTDTQYF. Supplemented by reference TRBV25-1 and TRBJ2-3, the full variable domain reads EADIYQTPRYLVIGTGKKITLECSQTMGHDKMYWYQQDPGMELHLIHYSYGVNSTEKGDLSSESTVSRIRTEHFPLTLESARPSHTSQYLCASVAQRGTDTQYFGPGTRLTVL.

The chain joins TRBV7-9 to TRBJ1-1, with TRBD1 matching 7 bases. Germline V CDR1 and CDR2: SEHNR, FQNEAQ (reference sequence). V shed 5 bases and J 1 base; nucleotides not matched to a gene: 7. The CDR3 spans 15 residues. CDR3 DNA: TGTGCCAGCAGCAACACCGGGACAGCGAACACTGAAGCTTTCTTT. It translates to CASSNTGTANTEAFF.

The J gene is TRBJ1-5, the V gene TRBV27; D perhaps matches TRBD1 (5 bases). This CDR3 has 16 residues. From germline, CDR1 is MNHEY and CDR2 SMNVEV (reference sequence). Trimming left V 7 bases short and J 7 bases short, with 23 bases between. The CDR3: CASNPILQGSGQPQHF. The CDR3 bases are TGTGCCAGCAACCCGATCCTGCAGGGATCTGGGCAGCCCCAGCATTTT.

This clonotype appeared a few times. The chain uses TRBV12-3 or TRBV12-4 and TRBJ1-6; possible D gene TRBD1, 5 bases. V lost 3 bases and J 8 bases, leaving 8 bases between the germline ends. The CDR3 spans 13 residues. CDR3 region: CASSLRGYSPLHF. The CDR3 DNA follows: TGTGCCAGCAGTTTGAGGGGTTATTCACCCCTCCACTTT.

This clonotype was found many times. The V call is TRBV15, the J call TRBJ1-1; D possibly corresponds to TRBD1 (6 bases). Per the germline V gene, CDR1 is LNHNV and CDR2 is YYDKDF (reference sequence). The ends were cut back, 0 bases at V and 0 bases at J, with 17 bases in the middle. The CDR3 covers 18 residues. The chain's CDR3 is CATSRDLARRDMNTEAFF. As DNA, the CDR3 is TGTGCCACCAGCAGAGATCTAGCCCGGAGGGACATGAACACTGAAGCTTTCTTT. Full variable domain (missing parts from reference TRBV15 and TRBJ1-1): DAMVIQNPRYQVTQFGKPVTLSCSQTLNHNVMYWYQQKSSQAPKLLFHYYDKDFNNEADTPDNFQSRRPNTSFCFLDIRSPGLGDTAMYLCATSRDLARRDMNTEAFFGQGTRLTVV.

Notes on this clonotype: The conserved closing phenylalanine or tryptophan is absent in this CDR3, likely reflecting a read error. J is TRBJ2-5 and V is TRBV7-2, with D maybe TRBD2 (6 bases). CDR1 and CDR2 from the germline V gene are SGHTA and FQGNSA. The CDR3 totals 14 residues. V was trimmed by 1 base and J by 5 bases, leaving 11 bases between them. The CDR3 sequence: CASSLGVAGETQYY. The CDR3 nucleotides are TGTGCCAGCAGCTTAGGGGTGGCGGGGGAGACCCAGTACTAC.

To note about this clonotype: A much larger clonotype is one base distant, so this may be a read error. The chain recombines TRBV6-1 with TRBJ2-3; TRBD2 matches 7 bases. Unmatched junction bases numbered 8, after V lost 4 bases and J lost 7 bases. Germline CDR1 is MNHNS and CDR2 is SASEGT. CDR3 length equals 14 residues. Here the CDR3 DNA reads TGTGCCAGCAGTGTGGGGGGGACTGGATATACGCAGTATTTT. Amino acid sequence: CASSVGGTGYTQYF.

This clonotype has at least ten counts. The chain joins TRBV20-1 to TRBJ2-3; D is unresolved. Germline-derived CDR1 and CDR2 are DFQATT and SNEGSKA (reference sequence). Trimming removed 1 base from V and 0 bases from J, with 8 bases in between. The CDR3 runs to 14 residues. CDR3 sequence: CSARVRTSTDTQYF. CDR3 DNA: TGCAGTGCTAGAGTTCGCACAAGCACAGATACGCAGTATTTT.

This clonotype was picked up many times. The chain recombines TRBV7-8 with TRBJ1-1; D possibly corresponds to TRBD1 (5 bases). This CDR3 is built from 13 residues. Germline V gene sequence: CDR1 SGHVS, CDR2 FQNEAQ. Deletions cut 0 bases from V and 7 bases from J, with 9 bases between. This CDR3 is CASSLAGVVEAFF. In nucleotides, the CDR3 is TGTGCCAGCAGCTTAGCAGGGGTTGTTGAAGCTTTCTTT.

This clonotype occurred many times. V is TRBV7-2 and J is TRBJ1-2; TRBD1 might be the D (6 bases). CDR1 SGHTA and CDR2 FQGNSA come from the germline V gene. This CDR3 comprises 14 residues. V dropped 5 bases and J dropped 4 bases, with 14 bases sitting between them. The CDR3 spells CASSPGGGAYGYTF. The CDR3, as DNA: TGTGCCAGCAGCCCCGGTGGGGGGGCCTATGGCTACACCTTC.

The chain is built from TRBV7-2 and TRBJ2-3; D is possibly TRBD2 (5 bases). The V end lost 1 base, the J end lost 10 bases, and 12 bases lay between the germline ends. Germline CDR1 and CDR2: SGHTA and FQGNSA. The CDR3 has 13 amino acids. The chain's CDR3 is CASSLDRSGSQYF. The CDR3 DNA reads as TGTGCCAGCAGCTTAGATAGAAGCGGATCGCAGTATTTT.